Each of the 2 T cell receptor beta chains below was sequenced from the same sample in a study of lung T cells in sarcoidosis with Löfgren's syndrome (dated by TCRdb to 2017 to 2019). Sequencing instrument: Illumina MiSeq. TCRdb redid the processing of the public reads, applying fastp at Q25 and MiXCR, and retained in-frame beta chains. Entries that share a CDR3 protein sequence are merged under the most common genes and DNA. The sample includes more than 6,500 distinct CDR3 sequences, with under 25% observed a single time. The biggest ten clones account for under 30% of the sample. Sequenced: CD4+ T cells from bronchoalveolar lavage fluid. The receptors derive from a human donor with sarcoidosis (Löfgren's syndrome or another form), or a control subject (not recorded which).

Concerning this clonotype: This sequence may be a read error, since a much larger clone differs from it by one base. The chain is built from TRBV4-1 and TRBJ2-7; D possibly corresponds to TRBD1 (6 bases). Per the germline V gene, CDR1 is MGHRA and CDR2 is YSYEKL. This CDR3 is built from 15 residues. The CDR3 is CASSQDRQGTYGQYF. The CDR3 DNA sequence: TGCGCCAGCAGCCAAGATAGGCAGGGGACCTACGGGCAGTACTTC.

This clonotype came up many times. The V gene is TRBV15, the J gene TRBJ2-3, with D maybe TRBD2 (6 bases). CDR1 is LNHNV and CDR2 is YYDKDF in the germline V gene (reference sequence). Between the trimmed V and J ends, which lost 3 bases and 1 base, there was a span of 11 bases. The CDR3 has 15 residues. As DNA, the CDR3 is TGTGCCACCAGCAGGGTGGGCGGGGGCACAGATACGCAGTATTTT. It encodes CATSRVGGGTDTQYF.